The 8 T cell receptor beta chains given below trace back to one sample, sequenced in a study of cytomegalovirus exposure and HLA in healthy donors. With 60 Vbeta and 13 Jbeta primers, the PCR was carried out. Clones were sequenced by immunoSEQ multiplex PCR, and TCRdb holds only the in-frame ones, with some missing. The table has hundreds of thousands of clones, 70% to 90% seen once; the top ten hold about 0.25%. Sequencing was performed on PBMCs. These receptors all stem from a girl aged 2 to 9 in good health and CMV-seronegative.

The V call is TRBV6-5, the J call TRBJ2-7; 13 bases are a match to TRBD2. This CDR3 contains 16 residues. CDR1 is MNHEY, CDR2 SVGAGI, per germline. With V trimmed by 2 bases and J by 5 bases, 6 bases remained unmatched. The CDR3 DNA is TGTGCCAGCAGTTACACACTAGCGGGGGGGGTCGACGAGCAGTACTTC. This sequence encodes CASSYTLAGGVDEQYF.

The rearrangement links TRBV28 to TRBJ2-7; D ambiguous. CDR3 length: 12 residues. Germline V gene data show CDR1 as MDHEN and CDR2 as SYDVKM. V was pared by 4 bases and J by 9 bases, with 13 bases between. The CDR3 spells CASSSASRRQYF. DNA for the CDR3: TGTGCCAGCAGTTCGGCCTCGCGGCGGCAGTACTTC.

This clone showed up just once. The chain has TRBV19 and TRBJ1-2, with a tentative D call TRBD1 (5 bases). V was trimmed by 2 bases and J by 2 bases, leaving 15 bases between them. The CDR3 is 16 amino acids. Germline V gene lookup returns CDR1 LNHDA and CDR2 SQIVND (reference sequence). CDR3 sequence (DNA): TGTGCCAGTAGTATAAACCCTCAGGGAGGAAACTATGGCTACACCTTC. Its translation: CASSINPQGGNYGYTF.

This rearrangement joins TRBV10-2 to TRBJ2-3; D is unclear. Between the trimmed V and J ends, which lost 3 bases and 4 bases, there was a span of 11 bases. Germline CDR1 is WSHSY and CDR2 is SAAADI. The CDR3 spans 14 residues. The CDR3 spells CASSEPRVPDTQYF. CDR3 nucleotides: TGCGCCAGCAGTGAACCCCGGGTCCCAGATACGCAGTATTTT.

The chain links TRBV9 to TRBJ2-7, with no clear D. CDR1 is SGDLS and CDR2 is YYNGEE in the germline V gene. Trimming removed 0 bases from V and 0 bases from J, with 7 bases in between. The CDR3 sequence is 14 residues long. In DNA, the CDR3 is TGTGCCAGCAGCGTAGTTGACACCTCCTACGAGCAGTACTTC. Translation gives CASSVVDTSYEQYF.

A single count supports this clone. V usage is TRBV30 and J usage is TRBJ2-7; a weak D match, TRBD1 (6 bases). The CDR3 loop spans 14 amino acids. Trimming removed 2 bases from V and 1 base from J, with 12 bases in between. Per germline, CDR1 GTSNPN and CDR2 SVGIG (reference sequence). Written as DNA, the CDR3 is TGTGCCTGGAGTTTGAGCCAGGGGTCCTACGAGCAGTACTTC. This translates into CAWSLSQGSYEQYF. The full variable domain, with the rest looked up from reference TRBV30 and TRBJ2-7, is SQTIHQWPATLVQPVGSPLSLECTVEGTSNPNLYWYRQAAGRGLQLLFYSVGIGQISSEVPQNLSASRPQDRQFILSSKKLLLSDSGFYLCAWSLSQGSYEQYFGPGTRLTVT.

The chain combines TRBV30 with TRBJ1-1; tentative D call: TRBD1 (5 bases). The V and J ends lost 4 bases and 1 base respectively, with 10 bases between them. Per germline, CDR1 GTSNPN and CDR2 SVGIG (reference sequence). This CDR3 is 13 amino acids long. For the CDR3, the DNA is TGTGCCTGGACTAGGGGAGGGAACACTGAAGCTTTCTTT. Translation gives CAWTRGGNTEAFF.

Of note for this clone: This sample also contains other DNA sequences that code for the same CDR3. The chain employs TRBV2 and TRBJ2-1; 13 nucleotides match TRBD2. CDR3 length: 15 residues. J lost 6 bases, V lost 1 base, and 0 bases had no gene match. The germline V gene encodes CDR1 SNHLY and CDR2 FYNNEI. CDR3 sequence (DNA): TGTGCCAGCAGTGAAGGACTAGCGGGGGGCAATGAGCAGTTCTTC. Its protein is CASSEGLAGGNEQFF.